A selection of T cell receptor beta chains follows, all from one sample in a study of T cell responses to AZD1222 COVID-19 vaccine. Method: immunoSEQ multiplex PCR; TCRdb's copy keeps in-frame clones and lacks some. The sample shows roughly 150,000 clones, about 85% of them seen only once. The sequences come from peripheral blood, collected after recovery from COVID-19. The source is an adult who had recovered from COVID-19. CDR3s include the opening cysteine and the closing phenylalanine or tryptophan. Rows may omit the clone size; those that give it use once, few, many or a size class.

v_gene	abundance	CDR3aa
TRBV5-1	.	CASRLTGRIYEQYF
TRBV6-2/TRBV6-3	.	CASSYSDGDQETQYF
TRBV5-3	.	CARSYRQGDEKLFF
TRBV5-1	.	CASSLDRGPNQPQHF
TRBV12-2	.	CASRPNRSRDRVGVGGNYEQYF
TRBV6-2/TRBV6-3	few	CASIPSGPGGEQFF
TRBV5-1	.	CASSLLGYEQYF
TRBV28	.	CASSPTGAKTGELFF
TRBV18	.	CASSPGRRYGNTEAFF
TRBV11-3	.	CASSPGQGSYEQYF
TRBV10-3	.	CAISDPGQGDQPQHF
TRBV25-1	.	CASSEGSYYGYTF
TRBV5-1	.	CASSSSSRTGGMNTEAFF
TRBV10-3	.	CAIRPGTGEDGYTF
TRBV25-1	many	CASSVVETQYF
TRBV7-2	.	CASTPSRGETQYF
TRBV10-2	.	CASLPGQGNTEAFF
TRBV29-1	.	CSVSIAGESDEQFF
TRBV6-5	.	CASSYSPAEITDTQYF
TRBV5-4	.	CASSSGLASEQYF
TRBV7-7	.	CASSQGESTEAFF
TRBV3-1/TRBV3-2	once	CASSQDSYEQYF